Shown below are 12 T cell receptor beta chains from a single sample sequenced in a study of control samples from healthy donors and cancer patients. The data were produced by immunoSEQ multiplex PCR, yet TCRdb's version contains in-frame clones alone and is incomplete. The sample records 90,000 to 100,000 clones, roughly 83% being singletons. Specimen: blood. The source is a woman in her thirties in good health.

The V and J genes are TRBV18 and TRBJ2-3; TRBD2 matches 7 bases. The V segment lost 3 bases and the J segment 4 bases; nucleotides outside the gene matches: 10. Germline CDR1 reads KGHSH; CDR2 reads LQKENI. The CDR3 sequence is 16 residues long. The CDR3: CASSPTKRGGSDTQYF. Here the CDR3 DNA reads TGTGCCAGCTCACCGACGAAGCGGGGAGGGTCAGATACGCAGTATTTT.

The CDR3: CSGDGVGGSEQFF. CDR3 bases: TGCAGCGGCGACGGGGTGGGGGGCAGTGAGCAGTTCTTC. The chain links TRBV29-1 to TRBJ2-1; D assignment may be TRBD1 or TRBD2 (6 bases each). The CDR3 spans 13 residues. Germline values: CDR1 SQVTM, CDR2 ANQGSEA. V was shortened by 7 bases and J by 9 bases, with 19 bases between the two germline ends.

This chain connects TRBV19 to TRBJ1-4; D is perhaps TRBD1 (5 bases). Looked up from germline, CDR1 is LNHDA and CDR2 is SQIVND (reference sequence). V dropped 4 bases and J dropped 4 bases, with 10 bases sitting between them. This CDR3 is 14 amino acids long. CDR3 in amino acids: CASSTGRLNEKLFF. CDR3 nucleotides: TGTGCCAGTAGTACGGGACGTCTTAATGAAAAACTGTTTTTT.

Written as DNA, the CDR3 is TGTGCCAGCAGAAGGGGCGGGAATTCACCCCTCCACTTT. Protein sequence: CASRRGGNSPLHF. The V gene is TRBV5-4, the J gene TRBJ1-6, with D possibly matching TRBD1 (5 bases). The CDR3 covers 13 residues. CDR1 SGHNT and CDR2 YYREEE come from the germline V gene (reference sequence). V shed 5 bases and J shed 7 bases, with 10 bases lying between them.

The V gene is TRBV4-2, the J gene TRBJ1-2, with a tentative D call TRBD1 (5 bases). From germline, CDR1 is LGHNA and CDR2 YNFKEQ. Deletions cut 3 bases from V and 5 bases from J, with 19 bases between. The CDR3 covers 16 residues. Here the CDR3 DNA reads TGTGCCAGCAGCCATACCGGGACTGGGACGTTGTATGGCTACACCTTC. The encoded protein is CASSHTGTGTLYGYTF.

The rearrangement joins TRBV29-1 to TRBJ1-1, with D hard to call. The V end lost 2 bases, the J end lost 2 bases, and 9 bases lay between the germline ends. The CDR3 has 13 residues. Germline lookup yields CDR1 SQVTM and CDR2 ANQGSEA. The CDR3 loop is CSVESWANTEAFF. In DNA form, the CDR3 reads TGCAGCGTTGAATCATGGGCAAACACTGAAGCTTTCTTT.

The rearrangement joins TRBV2 to TRBJ1-1; the match to TRBD1 covers 7 bases. The junction had 4 bases not matched to a gene; V was cut back by 5 bases and J by 1 base. Looked up from germline, CDR1 is SNHLY and CDR2 is FYNNEI. This CDR3 is 14 amino acids long. CDR3 nucleotide sequence: TGTGCCAGCAGTCGGACAGGATCGAACACTGAAGCTTTCTTT. Protein sequence: CASSRTGSNTEAFF.

The V gene is TRBV19, the J gene TRBJ1-2; D not resolved. The CDR3 is 13 residues long. Between the trimmed V and J ends, which lost 5 bases and 1 base, there was a span of 8 bases. CDR1 and CDR2 from the germline V gene are LNHDA and SQIVND (reference sequence). The CDR3 sequence: CASSRGLNYGYTF. CDR3 DNA: TGTGCCAGTAGTCGAGGACTTAACTATGGCTACACCTTC. Full variable domain (remainder filled in from reference TRBV19 and TRBJ1-2): DGGITQSPKYLFRKEGQNVTLSCEQNLNHDAMYWYRQDPGQGLRLIYYSQIVNDFQKGDIAEGYSVSREKKESFPLTVTSAQKNPTAFYLCASSRGLNYGYTFGSGTRLTVV.

CDR3 in amino acids: CASSTNTGGHSYEQYF. The CDR3 coding sequence is TGTGCCAGCAGCACAAATACAGGGGGCCACTCCTACGAGCAGTACTTC. The chain employs TRBV9 and TRBJ2-7; 9 bases are a match to TRBD1. The length of the CDR3 is 16 residues. The V segment lost 4 bases and the J segment 0 bases; nucleotides outside the gene matches: 8. Germline CDR1 is SGDLS and CDR2 is YYNGEE.

The chain recombines TRBV18 with TRBJ1-6, with D possibly TRBD1 on 6 matching bases. Germline CDR1 is KGHSH and CDR2 is LQKENI. The length of the CDR3 is 14 residues. Trimming stripped 2 bases from V and 8 bases from J, with 10 bases between. The DNA for the CDR3 is TGTGCCAGCTCACCATTAAGGGGGGATTCACCCCTCCACTTT. It is translated as CASSPLRGDSPLHF.

This clone came up a few times. This chain uses TRBV7-2 with TRBJ1-4; no reliable D call. The V gene lost 5 bases and the J gene lost 8 bases, with 21 bases spanning the gap. The CDR3 totals 16 residues. Germline CDR1 SGHTA, CDR2 FQGNSA. DNA of the CDR3: TGTGCCAGCAGCCCCGGCACCGGGAAAATGAACGAAAAACTGTTTTTT. Protein: CASSPGTGKMNEKLFF.

The chain joins TRBV5-1 to TRBJ1-1; the D gene is possibly TRBD1 (5 bases). Per germline, CDR1 SGHRS and CDR2 YFSETQ. Trimming took 0 bases from V and 7 from J, leaving 16 bases between them. The CDR3 runs to 15 residues. The CDR3 region is CASSLGGSRIGEAFF. CDR3 nucleotides: TGCGCCAGCAGCTTGGGGGGCAGCAGGATCGGTGAAGCTTTCTTT.